This TCR beta chain was observed in a study of T cells in Graves' hyperthyroidism and ophthalmopathy. Study-wide context: The initial diagnosis was the point when peripheral blood was collected, ahead of any treatment.

Regions amplified from RNA transcripts were the TCR beta CDR3 regions. When the TCR CDR3 underwent first-round RT-PCR, the HTBI primer set was used. TCRdb re-derived calls from the multiplex PCR reads in MiXCR, one entry per CDR3 protein. The sample carries around 600,000 distinct CDR3 sequences, approximately 15% recorded once. This clonotype was seen only a few times. The antigen is undetermined. CDR1 and CDR2 from the germline V gene are SGHVS and FQNEAQ. Deletions cut 6 bases from V and 4 bases from J, with 18 bases between. The CDR3 spans 15 residues. Overall study results and limits: Most clonotypes expanded in the thyroid (above 0.001) were also present in blood.

The clonotype originates from a woman aged 40 to 50 with Graves' ophthalmopathy. Specimen: blood. The rearrangement uses TRBV7-8 and TRBJ2-5, with a possible D match to TRBD2 (7 bases). As DNA, the CDR3 is TGTGCCAGCAGTCCACGGCGGGGGCTGACAGAGACCCAGTACTTC. Its protein product is CASSPRRGLTETQYF.